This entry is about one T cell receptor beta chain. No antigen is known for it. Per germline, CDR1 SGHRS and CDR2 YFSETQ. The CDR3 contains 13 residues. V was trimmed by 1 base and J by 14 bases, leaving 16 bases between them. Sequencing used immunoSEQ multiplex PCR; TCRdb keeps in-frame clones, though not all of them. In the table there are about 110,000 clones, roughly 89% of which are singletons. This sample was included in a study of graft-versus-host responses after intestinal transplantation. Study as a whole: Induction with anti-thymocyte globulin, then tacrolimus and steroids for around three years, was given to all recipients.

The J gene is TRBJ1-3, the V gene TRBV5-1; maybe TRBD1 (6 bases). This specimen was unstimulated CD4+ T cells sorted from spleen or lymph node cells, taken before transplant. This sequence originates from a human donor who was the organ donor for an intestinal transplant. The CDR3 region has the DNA TGCGCCAGCAGCTTGCTAACAGGGTCATTATTATATTTT. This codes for CASSLLTGSLLYF. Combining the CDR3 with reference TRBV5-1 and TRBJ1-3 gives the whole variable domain KAGVTQTPRYLIKTRGQQVTLSCSPISGHRSVSWYQQTPGQGLQFLFEYFSETQRNKGNFPGRFSGRQFSNSRSEMNVSTLELGDSALYLCASSLLTGSLLYFGEGSWLTVV.